This is a list of T cell receptor beta chains from one sample in a study of OX40 agonist ivuxolimab in advanced cancers. The data were produced by immunoSEQ multiplex PCR, yet TCRdb's version contains in-frame clones alone and is incomplete. There are 65,000 to 70,000 clones in the sample; 90% to 95% occur only once, and around 0.3% lies in the top ten. This specimen was CD4+ or CD8+ T cells sorted from blood, taken in a trial of the OX40 agonist ivuxolimab. The receptors were sampled from an adult with an advanced solid tumor such as melanoma, head and neck, liver or kidney cancer. CDR3s include the opening cysteine and the closing phenylalanine or tryptophan. D genes are given only for firm matches. Only some rows state a clone size, as once, few, many or a class for expanded clones.

V gene	D gene	J gene	clone size	CDR3 DNA	CDR3 protein
TRBV5-1	TRBD1	TRBJ1-1	.	TGCGCCAGCAGCTTGGGGACAGGGGTAATGAACACTGAAGCTTTCTTT	CASSLGTGVMNTEAFF
TRBV6-5	.	TRBJ2-1	once	TGTGCCAGCAGTTACTCGATTCTCCGGGGAAATGAGCAGTTCTTC	CASSYSILRGNEQFF
TRBV2	TRBD1	TRBJ1-4	.	TGTGCCAGCAGTCCGGGACAGCCAGGGGGTGAAAAACTGTTTTTT	CASSPGQPGGEKLFF
TRBV5-1	.	TRBJ1-1	.	TGCGCCAGCAGCTTGGAAATAAACACTGAAGCTTTCTTT	CASSLEINTEAFF
TRBV5-1	TRBD1	TRBJ1-1	.	TGCGCCAGCACTCCGGGACAGGTCATGAACACTGAAGCTTTCTTT	CASTPGQVMNTEAFF
TRBV6-6	TRBD2	TRBJ2-1	.	TGTGCCAGCAGGGGGGGACTAGCGGGAATTAATGAGCAGTTCTTC	CASRGGLAGINEQFF
TRBV28	.	TRBJ1-2	.	TGTGCCAGCAGTCCCCCCACAGTTCCCTATGGCTACACCTTC	CASSPPTVPYGYTF
TRBV7-3	.	TRBJ1-1	.	TGTGCCAGCAGCTCAACATATTCCACTGAAGCTTTCTTT	CASSSTYSTEAFF
TRBV6-6	.	TRBJ2-7	.	TGTGCCAGCAGTTACTTAGGGGCCCAGTACTTC	CASSYLGAQYF
TRBV5-1	TRBD1	TRBJ2-1	.	TGCGCCAGCAGCTTGCCAAAGGGACAGGGGGCATATGGCTCCTACAATGAGCAGTTCTTC	CASSLPKGQGAYGSYNEQFF
TRBV18	TRBD2	TRBJ2-7	.	TGTGCCAGCTCATCAACTAGCGTATCCTACGAGCAGTACTTC	CASSSTSVSYEQYF
TRBV5-5	TRBD2	TRBJ2-1	.	TGTGCCAGCAGCGGCGGACTAGCGGGAGGCCGGCGGGCCTACAATGAGCAGTTCTTC	CASSGGLAGGRRAYNEQFF
TRBV2	TRBD1	TRBJ1-6	.	TGTGCCAACCGGGACAGGGGTAATTCACCCCTCCACTTT	CANRDRGNSPLHF
TRBV6-1	TRBD2	TRBJ2-1	.	TGTGCCAGCAGTGGGGGCGGGAGGCGGGCCTACAATGAGCAGTTCTTC	CASSGGGRRAYNEQFF
TRBV18	.	TRBJ2-2	.	TGTGCCAGCTCATCTCCAGGGTACACCGGGGAGCTGTTTTTT	CASSSPGYTGELFF